A single sample is the source of the 2 T cell receptor beta chains below, sequenced in a study of T cell changes during pregnancy in multiple sclerosis. Assay: immunoSEQ multiplex PCR; the TCRdb copy retains only in-frame clones and omits some. The repertoire has tens of thousands of clones, about 92% of them found once; the top ten carry approximately 0.58%. Sequencing used CD4+ T cells from peripheral blood mononuclear cells, obtained after pregnancy. The source of these receptors is a female donor with multiple sclerosis, enrolled in a pregnancy study.

The rearrangement uses TRBV30 and TRBJ1-1, with 9 bases lining up with TRBD1. From germline, CDR1 is GTSNPN and CDR2 SVGIG (reference sequence). V lost 1 base, J lost 3 bases, and 9 bases stayed unmatched. The CDR3 consists of 16 residues. The CDR3: CAWSEPGTGFDTEAFF. The CDR3 DNA reads as TGTGCCTGGAGTGAGCCCGGGACAGGGTTCGACACTGAAGCTTTCTTT.

V and J are TRBV18 and TRBJ2-7, with 8 bases that match TRBD1. Germline V gene lookup returns CDR1 KGHSH and CDR2 LQKENI. Unmatched junction bases numbered 8, after V lost 3 bases and J lost 7 bases. CDR3 size: 14 residues. CDR3 residues: CASSPQGAPGEQYF. The DNA of the CDR3 is TGTGCCAGCTCACCGCAGGGGGCCCCAGGGGAGCAGTACTTC.